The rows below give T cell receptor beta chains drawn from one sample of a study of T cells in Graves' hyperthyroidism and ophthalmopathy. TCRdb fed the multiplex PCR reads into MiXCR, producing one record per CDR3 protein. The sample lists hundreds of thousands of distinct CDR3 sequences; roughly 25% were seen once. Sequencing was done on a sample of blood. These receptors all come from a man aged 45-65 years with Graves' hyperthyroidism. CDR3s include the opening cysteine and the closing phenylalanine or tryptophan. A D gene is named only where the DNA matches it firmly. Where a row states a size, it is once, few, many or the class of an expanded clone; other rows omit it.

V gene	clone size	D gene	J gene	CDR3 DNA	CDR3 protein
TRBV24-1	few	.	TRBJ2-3	TGTGCCACCAGTTTAGAGAAGGCAGGCACAGATACGCAGTATTTT	CATSLEKAGTDTQYF
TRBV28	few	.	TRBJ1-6	TGTGCCAGCCTCCTCTCCTATAATTCACCCCTCCACTTT	CASLLSYNSPLHF
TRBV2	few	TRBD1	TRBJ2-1	TGTGCCAGCAGTACCACGGGACAGGGTATAGATGAGCAGTTCTTC	CASSTTGQGIDEQFF
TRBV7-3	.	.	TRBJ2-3	TGTGCCAGCAGCTTAAGTACCGGGAGCTTCCGAGGAGGAGATACGCAGTATTTT	CASSLSTGSFRGGDTQYF
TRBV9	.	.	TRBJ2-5	TGTGCCAGCAGCCCCGGGGTTTCACGAGAGACCCAGTACTTC	CASSPGVSRETQYF
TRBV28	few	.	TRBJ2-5	TGTGCCAGCAGTTCGATGGGGGAGACCCAGTACTTC	CASSSMGETQYF
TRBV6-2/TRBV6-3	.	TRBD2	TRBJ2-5	TGTGCCAGCAGTTACTTGAGCGGGAAGGAGACCCAGTACTTC	CASSYLSGKETQYF
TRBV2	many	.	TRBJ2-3	TGTGCCAGCAGTGAACAGCGGTCCACAGATACGCAGTATTTT	CASSEQRSTDTQYF
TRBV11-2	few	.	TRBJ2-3	TGTGCCAGCAGCCCACAGGATAGCGGACCACCATTCACAGATACGCAGTATTTT	CASSPQDSGPPFTDTQYF
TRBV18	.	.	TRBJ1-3	TGTGCCAGCGCCAAGTCCGTTGGGATTGAAAACACCATATATTTT	CASAKSVGIENTIYF
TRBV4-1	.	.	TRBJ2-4	TGCGCCAGCAGGAAGGTTGGCGGGGAAAACATTCAGTACTTC	CASRKVGGENIQYF
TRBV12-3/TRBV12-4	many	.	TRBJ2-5	TGTGCCAGCAGTTATCTGGGAGGCTTCCAAGAGACCCAGTACTTC	CASSYLGGFQETQYF
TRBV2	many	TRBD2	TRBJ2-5	TGTGCCAGCAGCGGGACTAGCGGGGGCTGGCAAGAGACCCAGTACTTC	CASSGTSGGWQETQYF
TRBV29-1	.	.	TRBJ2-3	TGCAGCGTTGTTCGCGGGACTAGCACAGATACGCAGTATTTT	CSVVRGTSTDTQYF
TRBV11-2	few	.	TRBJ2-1	TGTGCCAGCAGCTTTGGCACTGAGGGTGAGCAGTTCTTC	CASSFGTEGEQFF
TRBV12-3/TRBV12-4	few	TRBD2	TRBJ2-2	TGTGCCAGCAGACTTAGGGGGGGACTAGCGGGAAAAAACGGGGAGCTGTTTTTT	CASRLRGGLAGKNGELFF
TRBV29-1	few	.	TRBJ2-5	TGCAGCGTGGCGCAGGGGCAAGAGACCCAGTACTTC	CSVAQGQETQYF
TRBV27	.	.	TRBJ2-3	TGTGCCAGCATTGACGCGAAGGGGGCAGATACGCAGTATTTT	CASIDAKGADTQYF
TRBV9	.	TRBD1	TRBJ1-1	TGTGCCAGCAGCGTAGAACAGGGGGCCACTGAAGCTTTCTTT	CASSVEQGATEAFF
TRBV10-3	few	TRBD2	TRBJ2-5	TGTGCCATCAGTGATCCCTCGGTAGCGGGAGGATATGAGACCCAGTACTTC	CAISDPSVAGGYETQYF
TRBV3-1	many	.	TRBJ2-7	TGTGCCAGCAGCCGCGGACGGACCTACGAGCAGTACTTC	CASSRGRTYEQYF
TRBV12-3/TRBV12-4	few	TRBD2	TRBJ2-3	TGTGCCAGCAATTTAGCGGGAGGCCCCACAGATACGCAGTATTTT	CASNLAGGPTDTQYF
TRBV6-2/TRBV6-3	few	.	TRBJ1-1	TGTGCCAGCAGTTATGGGCTCACTGAAGCTTTCTTT	CASSYGLTEAFF
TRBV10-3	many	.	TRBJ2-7	TGTGCCATCAGCTCCTCCGAGGCCGCGGGCTACGAGCAGTACTTC	CAISSSEAAGYEQYF
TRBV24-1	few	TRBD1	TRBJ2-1	TGTGCCACCAGTGATACACGACAGGGGATAAAATACAATGAGCAGTTCTTC	CATSDTRQGIKYNEQFF
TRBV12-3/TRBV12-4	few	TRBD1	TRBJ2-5	TGTGCCAGCAGGAAACAGGGGAGAGAGACCCAGTACTTC	CASRKQGRETQYF
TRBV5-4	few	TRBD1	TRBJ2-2	TGTGCCAGCAGCCCGCGACAGGGGGGAACCGGGGAGCTGTTTTTT	CASSPRQGGTGELFF
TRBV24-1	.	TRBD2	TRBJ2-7	TGTGCCACCAGTGATTCAGCCGGGACTAGCGCACACTACGAGCAGTACTTC	CATSDSAGTSAHYEQYF
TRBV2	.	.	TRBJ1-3	TGTGCCAGCAGGGACAGCACGGGCAACACCATATATTTT	CASRDSTGNTIYF
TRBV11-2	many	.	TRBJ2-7	TGTGCCAGCAGCCTACCTGGCAGGTTATCTCGCGAGCAGTACTTC	CASSLPGRLSREQYF
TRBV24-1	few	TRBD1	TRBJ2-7	TGTGCCACCTCAAGCTCCAGGGGGCCCGTCTACGAGCAGTACTTC	CATSSSRGPVYEQYF
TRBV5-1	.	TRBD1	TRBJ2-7	TGCGCCAGCAGCTTGCAATTGGACAGGTCCTACGAGCAGTACTTC	CASSLQLDRSYEQYF
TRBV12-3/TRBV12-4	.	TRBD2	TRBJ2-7	TGTGCCAGCAGTTTAGGGCGGGAGGCCTACGAGCAGTACTTC	CASSLGREAYEQYF
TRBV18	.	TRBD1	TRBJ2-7	TGTGCCAGCTCGCCCGACAGGGGGCGCCTCGAGCAGTACTTC	CASSPDRGRLEQYF
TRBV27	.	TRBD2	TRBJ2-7	TGTGCCAGCAGTTTCCCCAGCGGGAGGACGAGCTCCTACGAGCAGTACTTC	CASSFPSGRTSSYEQYF
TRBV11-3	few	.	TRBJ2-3	TGTGCCAGCCTACCCAAGGGCACAGATACGCAGTATTTT	CASLPKGTDTQYF
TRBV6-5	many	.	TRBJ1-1	TGTGCCAGCAGTTACTCGGAACAGTGGCCGAACACTGAAGCTTTCTTT	CASSYSEQWPNTEAFF
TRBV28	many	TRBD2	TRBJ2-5	TGTGCCAGTGAAAGGGAGGGCCTGGAGACCCAGTACTTC	CASEREGLETQYF
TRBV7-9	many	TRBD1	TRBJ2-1	TGTGCCAGCAGCCCCAGGGGGTACAATGAGCAGTTCTTC	CASSPRGYNEQFF
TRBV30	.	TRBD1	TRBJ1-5	TGTGCCTGGAGTAGGCAGGGGGGCAATCAGCCCCAGCATTTT	CAWSRQGGNQPQHF
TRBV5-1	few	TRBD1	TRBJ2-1	TGCGCCAGCAGCTGGGGGACAGGGTCCTACAATGAGCAGTTCTTC	CASSWGTGSYNEQFF
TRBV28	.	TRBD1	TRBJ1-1	TGTGCCAGCAGGGGGAACAGGGGGGTGAACACTGAAGCTTTCTTT	CASRGNRGVNTEAFF
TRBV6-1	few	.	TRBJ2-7	TGTGCCAGCAGTAGCGGACAACACTACGAGCAGTACTTC	CASSSGQHYEQYF